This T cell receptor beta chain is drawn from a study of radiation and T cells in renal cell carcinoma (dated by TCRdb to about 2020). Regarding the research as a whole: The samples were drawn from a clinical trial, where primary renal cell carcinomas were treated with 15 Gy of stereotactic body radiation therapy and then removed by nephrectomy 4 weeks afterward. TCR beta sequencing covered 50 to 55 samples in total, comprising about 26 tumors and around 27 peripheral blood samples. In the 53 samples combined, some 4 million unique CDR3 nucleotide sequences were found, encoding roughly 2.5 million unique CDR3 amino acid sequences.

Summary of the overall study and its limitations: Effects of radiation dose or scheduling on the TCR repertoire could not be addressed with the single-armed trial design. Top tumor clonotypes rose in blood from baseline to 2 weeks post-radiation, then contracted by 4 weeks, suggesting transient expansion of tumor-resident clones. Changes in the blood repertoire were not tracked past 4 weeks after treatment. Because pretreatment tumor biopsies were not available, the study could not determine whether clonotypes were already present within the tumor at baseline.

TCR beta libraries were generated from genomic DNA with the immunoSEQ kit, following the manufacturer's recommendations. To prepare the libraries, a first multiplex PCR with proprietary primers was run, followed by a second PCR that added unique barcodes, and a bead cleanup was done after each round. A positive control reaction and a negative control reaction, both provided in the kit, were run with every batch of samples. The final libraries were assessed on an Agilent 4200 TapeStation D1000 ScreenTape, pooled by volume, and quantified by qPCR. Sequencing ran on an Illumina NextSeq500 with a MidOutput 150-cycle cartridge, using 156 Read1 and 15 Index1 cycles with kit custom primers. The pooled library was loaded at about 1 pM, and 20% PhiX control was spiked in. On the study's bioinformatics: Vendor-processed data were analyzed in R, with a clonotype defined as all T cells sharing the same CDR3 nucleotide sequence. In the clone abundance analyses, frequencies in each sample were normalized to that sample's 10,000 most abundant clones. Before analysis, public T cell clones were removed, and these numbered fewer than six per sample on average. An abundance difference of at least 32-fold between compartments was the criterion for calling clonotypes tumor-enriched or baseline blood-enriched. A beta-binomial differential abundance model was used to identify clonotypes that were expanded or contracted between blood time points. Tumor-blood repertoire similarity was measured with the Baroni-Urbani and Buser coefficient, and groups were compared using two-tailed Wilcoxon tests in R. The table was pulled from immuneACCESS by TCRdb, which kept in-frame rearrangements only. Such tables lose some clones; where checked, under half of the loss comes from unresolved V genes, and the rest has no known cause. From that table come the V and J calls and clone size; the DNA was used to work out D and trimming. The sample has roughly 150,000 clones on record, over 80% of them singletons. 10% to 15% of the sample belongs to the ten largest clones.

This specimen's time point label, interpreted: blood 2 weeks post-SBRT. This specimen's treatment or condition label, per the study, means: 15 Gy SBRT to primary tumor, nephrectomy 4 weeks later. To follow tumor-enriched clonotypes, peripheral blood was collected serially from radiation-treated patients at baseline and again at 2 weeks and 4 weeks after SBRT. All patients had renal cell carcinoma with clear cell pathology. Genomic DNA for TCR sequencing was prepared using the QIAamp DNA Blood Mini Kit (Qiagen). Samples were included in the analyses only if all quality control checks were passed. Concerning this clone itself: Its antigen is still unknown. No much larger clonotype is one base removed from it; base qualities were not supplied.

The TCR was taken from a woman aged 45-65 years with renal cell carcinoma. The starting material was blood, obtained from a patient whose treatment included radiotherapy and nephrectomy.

The DNA reads TGTGCCAGCAGTTACTCCGGGCACGCTAATGAAAAACTGTTTTTT. This translates into CASSYSGHANEKLFF. Recombination joined TRBV6-5 with TRBJ1-4, with no confidently assigned D gene. The CDR3 sequence holds 15 residues, the cysteine and phenylalanine included. The only DNA kept is the CDR3, 45 bases in frame from the first base. The germline V gene supplies CDR1 MNHEY and CDR2 SVGAGI. A distance of 8 bases separates the germline ends of V and J, which lose 0 bases and 3 bases respectively.